These 3 T cell receptor beta chains originate from one sample sequenced in a study of radiotherapy plus CTLA-4 blockade in lung cancer. The assay was immunoSEQ multiplex PCR, and TCRdb's table has in-frame clones only and misses some. The sample carries about 97,000 clones, around 79% recorded once. Sequencing was performed on peripheral blood, taken from a patient treated with radiotherapy plus ipilimumab. The receptors derive from a human donor with non-small cell lung cancer who had a partial response to radiotherapy plus ipilimumab. Some clones in this sample may be carry-over from other donors' samples.

The chain joins TRBV28 to TRBJ2-7; 8 nucleotides match TRBD1. The germline V gene encodes CDR1 MDHEN and CDR2 SYDVKM. Losses at the gene ends were 6 bases for V and 0 bases for J; bases not matched to a gene: 4. This CDR3 spans 14 amino acids. The CDR3 DNA is TGTGCCAGCAGATACAGGGGGAGCTCCTACGAGCAGTACTTC. Its translation: CASRYRGSSYEQYF.

The chain joins TRBV19 to TRBJ1-2, with 7 bases fitting TRBD1. CDR3 length: 12 amino acids. In germline, CDR1 is LNHDA, CDR2 SQIVND (reference sequence). Trimming at V came to 9 bases and at J to 7 bases, leaving 8 bases not matched to a gene. The CDR3 sequence: CASPRGTGGYTF. In DNA, the CDR3 is TGTGCCAGCCCCAGGGGGACGGGTGGCTACACCTTC.

The rearrangement links TRBV9 to TRBJ2-3, with a possible D match to TRBD2 (5 bases). V lost 0 bases and J 2 bases, leaving 7 bases between the germline ends. This CDR3 spans 14 amino acids. Germline assignment: CDR1 SGDLS and CDR2 YYNGEE. The CDR3 loop is CASSVGGYTDTQYF. In nucleotides, the CDR3 is TGTGCCAGCAGCGTAGGCGGGTACACAGATACGCAGTATTTT.